Given below is one T cell receptor (beta chain) in context. The V and J ends lost 3 bases and 7 bases respectively, with 16 bases between them. CDR1 and CDR2 (germline): MDHEN, SYDVKM. CDR3 size: 14 residues. The table came from immunoSEQ multiplex PCR; TCRdb's copy has only in-frame clones and leaves some out. The repertoire holds roughly 90,000 clones, with about 91% as singletons. This sample is drawn from a study of T cell changes during pregnancy in multiple sclerosis. The chain combines TRBV28 with TRBJ2-7; D may be TRBD1 (5 bases). Sample: peripheral blood, taken in the first trimester of pregnancy. The TCR originated in a female donor in good health, enrolled as a control in a pregnancy study. The CDR3 DNA reads as TGTGCCAGCAGTTTCGTCGACGGCGCAGGGGAGCAGTACTTC. It translates to CASSFVDGAGEQYF.